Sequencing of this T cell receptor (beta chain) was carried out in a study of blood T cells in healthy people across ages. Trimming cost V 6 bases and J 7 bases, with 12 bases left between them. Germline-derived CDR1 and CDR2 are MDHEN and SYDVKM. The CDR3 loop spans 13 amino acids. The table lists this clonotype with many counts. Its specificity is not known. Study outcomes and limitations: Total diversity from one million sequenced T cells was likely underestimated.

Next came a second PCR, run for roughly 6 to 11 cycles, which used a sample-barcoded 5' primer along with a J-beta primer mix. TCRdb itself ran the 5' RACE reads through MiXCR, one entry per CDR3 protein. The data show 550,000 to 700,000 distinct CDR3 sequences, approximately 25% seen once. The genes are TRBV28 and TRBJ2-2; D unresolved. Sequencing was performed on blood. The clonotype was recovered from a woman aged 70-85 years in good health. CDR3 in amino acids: CASRLWVGGELFF. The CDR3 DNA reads TGTGCCAGCAGGCTATGGGTCGGCGGGGAGCTGTTTTTT.